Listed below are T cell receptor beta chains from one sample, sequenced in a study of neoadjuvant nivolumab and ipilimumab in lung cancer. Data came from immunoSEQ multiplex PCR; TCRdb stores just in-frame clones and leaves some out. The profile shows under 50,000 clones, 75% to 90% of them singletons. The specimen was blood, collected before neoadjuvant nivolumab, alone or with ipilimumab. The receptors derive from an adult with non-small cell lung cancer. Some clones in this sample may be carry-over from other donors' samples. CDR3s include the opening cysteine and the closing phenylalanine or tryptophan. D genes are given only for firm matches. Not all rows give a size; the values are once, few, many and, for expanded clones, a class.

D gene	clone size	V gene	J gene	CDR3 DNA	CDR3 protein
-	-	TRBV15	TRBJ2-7	TGTGCCACCAGCAGAGATATCGGGGAGTGGGCTTTCGAGCAGTACTTC	CATSRDIGEWAFEQYF
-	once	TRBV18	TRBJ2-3	TGTGCCAGCTCACCTCCGGTGGCAGATACGCAGTATTTT	CASSPPVADTQYF
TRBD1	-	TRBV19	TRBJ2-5	TGTGCCAGTAGTGCGGGACAGGGGAAGGGGACCCAGTACTTC	CASSAGQGKGTQYF
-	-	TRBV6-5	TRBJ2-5	TGTGCCAGCAGTTATGACACTGGGGGTAGAGAGACCCAGTACTTC	CASSYDTGGRETQYF
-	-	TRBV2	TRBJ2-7	TGTGCCAGCAGTGCCACCTACGAGCAGTACTTC	CASSATYEQYF
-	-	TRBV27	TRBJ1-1	TGTGCCAGCAGTCCCAGGGGCTACAGAACTGAAGCTTTCTTT	CASSPRGYRTEAFF
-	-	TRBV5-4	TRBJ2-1	TGTGCCAGCAGCCCCCCGGAACGGGGTGAGCAGTTCTTC	CASSPPERGEQFF
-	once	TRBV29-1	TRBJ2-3	TGCAGCGTTGAAGATTCCGGGAGCTACCGTCCAACGCAGTATTTT	CSVEDSGSYRPTQYF
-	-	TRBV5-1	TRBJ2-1	TGCGCCAGCCGATCGGGGAATGAGCAGTTCTTC	CASRSGNEQFF
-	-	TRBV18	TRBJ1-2	TGTGCCAGCTCAGACAGGTTCTATGGCTACACCTTC	CASSDRFYGYTF
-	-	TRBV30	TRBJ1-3	TGTGCCTGGACCGAATGGGGGACCTCTGGAAACACCATATATTTT	CAWTEWGTSGNTIYF